The clone carrying this TCR beta chain was recorded a few times. The antigen remains unidentified. UMIs and sample barcodes were carried by the TCR alpha and TCR beta cDNA libraries that 5'RACE produced using constant-segment primers. TCRdb called the 5' RACE reads again in MiXCR, with one record for every CDR3 protein. This sample has about 340,000 distinct CDR3 sequences, with approximately 21% found just once. The sample originates from a study of T-cell memory formation after mild COVID-19. Study-wide results and caveats: Certain responding clones were present in pre-infection memory, suggesting participation of cross-reactive memory. Whereas later expanders leaned CD4+, clones contracting day 15 to 85 showed a balanced CD4/CD8 makeup. Contracting CD4+ clones were located mainly in CM and EM, and CD8+ clones in EMRA.

The J segment lost 1 base and the V segment lost 6 bases, leaving 8 bases of the junction unmatched. Germline lookup yields CDR1 DFQATT and CDR2 SNEGSKA (reference sequence). The CDR3 has 14 residues. V usage is TRBV20-1 and J usage is TRBJ1-1, with TRBD1 identical over 7 bases. The TCR was taken from an adult woman who had mild COVID-19 (a few samples of this study predate the infection). Cell type and time point are not known. The specimen was PBMCs or a T cell subset sorted from them (not recorded which). CDR3 DNA sequence: TGCAGTGCAAACAAACAGGGGTCGAACACTGAAGCTTTCTTT. The encoded protein is CSANKQGSNTEAFF.